This entry describes one TCR beta chain. What it binds is unknown. Assay used: immunoSEQ multiplex PCR; TCRdb lists only in-frame clones, some missing. Of roughly 57,000 clones in the sample, about nine tenths were seen once. The data belong to a study of OX40 agonist ivuxolimab in advanced cancers. CDR3 length: 16 amino acids. Trimming shortened V by 0 bases and J by 1 base, and 10 bases separated the two germline ends. The germline gives CDR1 MGHRA, CDR2 YSYEKL. Study-wide points: Among patients with partial responses at 0.1-3.0 mg/kg, clonal expansion was among the lowest. In the 0.1 to 3.0 mg/kg range, CD4+ and CD8+ blood T cells had expanded clonally by week 6.

This receptor was identified in an adult with an advanced solid tumor such as melanoma, head and neck, liver or kidney cancer. The chain carries TRBV4-1 and TRBJ2-1; D not resolved. The sample in question was CD4+ or CD8+ T cells sorted from blood, obtained in a trial of the OX40 agonist ivuxolimab. DNA for the CDR3: TGCGCCAGCAGCCAAGATTCGGGTAGGTCCTACAATGAGCAGTTCTTC. Translation: CASSQDSGRSYNEQFF.